This passage covers 30 T cell receptor beta chains from one sample sequenced in a study of blood T cell repertoires in COVID-19. Here immunoSEQ multiplex PCR was the method, and the copy in TCRdb shows in-frame clones only, minus some. The data hold 90,000 to 120,000 clones, with 69% observed a single time. The source material was peripheral blood. All receptors come from a man older than 75 with acute or convalescent COVID-19.

This sequence joins TRBV11-2 and TRBJ2-1; 9 nucleotides agree with TRBD2. CDR1 is SGHAT and CDR2 is FQNNGV in the germline V gene. The CDR3 contains 15 residues. With V trimmed by 0 bases and J by 3 bases, 0 bases remained unmatched. The CDR3 nucleotides read TGTGCCAGCAGCTTAGATAGCGGGGGCTACAATGAGCAGTTCTTC. Translating it yields CASSLDSGGYNEQFF.

In DNA, the CDR3 is TGTGCCAGCAGCTTAGCGGGACAGAGCAATCAGCCCCAGCATTTT. Protein product: CASSLAGQSNQPQHF. The gene calls are TRBV7-2 and TRBJ1-5, with 7 bases fitting TRBD1. CDR1 is SGHTA and CDR2 is FQGNSA in the germline V gene. The V and J ends lost 0 bases and 1 base, in that order; junction bases with no gene match: 0. CDR3 length: 15 residues.

The chain employs TRBV6-2 or TRBV6-3 and TRBJ2-1; the D gene is possibly TRBD2 (5 bases). Trimming pared 6 bases from V and 7 bases from J, leaving 19 bases between. Germline V gene lookup returns CDR1 MNHEY and CDR2 SVGEGT. This CDR3 has 15 amino acids. The CDR3 here is CASSMRGLKVNEQFF. CDR3 bases: TGTGCCAGCAGCATGAGAGGGCTAAAGGTAAATGAGCAGTTCTTC.

This clone was picked up a small number of times. The chain combines TRBV4-3 with TRBJ1-3; TRBD1 aligns across 12 bases. Germline V gene lookup returns CDR1 LGHNA and CDR2 YSLEER. Trimming took 1 base from V and 3 from J; bases not matched to a gene: 4. This CDR3 contains 17 residues. The CDR3 is CASSQGGTGGLGNTIYF. Here the CDR3 DNA reads TGCGCCAGCAGCCAAGGAGGGACAGGGGGCCTTGGAAACACCATATATTTT.

The chain has TRBV4-3 and TRBJ2-7; TRBD2 is a possible D gene (5 bases). Germline V gene lookup returns CDR1 LGHNA and CDR2 YSLEER. Trimming left V 4 bases short and J 1 base short, with 23 bases between. This CDR3 is 18 amino acids long. The CDR3 region is CASSPAVGNRELSYEQYF. The CDR3 DNA reads TGCGCCAGCAGCCCAGCAGTAGGTAACCGGGAACTTTCCTACGAGCAGTACTTC.

The chain recombines TRBV3-1 (or the pseudogene TRBV3-2) with TRBJ2-3; 13 bases fit TRBD2. This CDR3 spans 18 amino acids. Germline CDR1 reads LGHDT; CDR2 reads YNNKEL (reference sequence). The trim removed 4 bases at V and 8 bases at J, leaving 15 bases unmatched. The CDR3 here is CASSPRTSGSGGRGTQYF. The DNA for the CDR3 is TGTGCCAGCAGCCCACGGACTAGCGGGAGTGGGGGCCGGGGTACGCAGTATTTT.

The J gene is TRBJ2-3, the V gene TRBV28, with a weak D call TRBD2 (5 bases). The V gene lost 7 bases and the J gene lost 3 bases, with 11 bases spanning the gap. CDR1 and CDR2 (germline): MDHEN, SYDVKM. CDR3 size: 13 residues. The CDR3 region has the DNA TGTGCCAGCACCCTCCGGAGGACAGATACGCAGTATTTT. Protein sequence: CASTLRRTDTQYF.

The chain is built from TRBV28 and TRBJ1-2; D is perhaps TRBD1 (5 bases). The germline V and J ends were trimmed by 5 bases and 5 bases, with 6 bases remaining between them. Germline values: CDR1 MDHEN, CDR2 SYDVKM. CDR3 size: 11 residues. CDR3 coding DNA: TGTGCCAGCAGTACAGGTTATGGCTACACCTTC. Translation: CASSTGYGYTF.

The J gene is TRBJ1-5, the V gene TRBV14, with D hard to call. V was clipped by 8 bases and J by 4 bases, with 12 bases between them. The CDR3 contains 13 residues. Germline CDR1 SGHDN, CDR2 FVKESK. In nucleotides, the CDR3 is TGTGCCAGCTGCAAAGGGCCTAATCAGCCCCAGCATTTT. Protein: CASCKGPNQPQHF.

This clone came up a few times. This chain connects TRBV11-2 to TRBJ2-7; weak D call: TRBD2 (6 bases). The CDR3 spans 17 residues. Trimming took off 1 base at V and 0 bases at J, with 16 bases between the two ends. CDR1 and CDR2 from the germline V gene are SGHAT and FQNNGV. The CDR3 bases are TGTGCCAGCAGCTTAGCTCAAGGAGGGGCATACTCCTACGAGCAGTACTTC. This translates into CASSLAQGGAYSYEQYF.

This chain connects TRBV29-1 to TRBJ2-3; a weak D match, TRBD2 (5 bases). The V end lost 4 bases, the J end lost 1 base, and 6 bases lay between the germline ends. Germline lookup yields CDR1 SQVTM and CDR2 ANQGSEA. The CDR3 has 12 amino acids. The CDR3 loop is CSVAGGTDTQYF. The CDR3 DNA is TGCAGCGTTGCCGGGGGCACAGATACGCAGTATTTT.

The chain carries TRBV4-3 and TRBJ2-1, with TRBD2 as a possible D gene (6 bases). V lost 0 bases, J lost 4 bases, and 13 bases lay in between. The CDR3 is 16 amino acids. Germline CDR1 is LGHNA and CDR2 is YSLEER. In DNA, the CDR3 is TGCGCCAGCAGCCAAGATGAGGGCGGGAAATACAATGAGCAGTTCTTC. Amino acids: CASSQDEGGKYNEQFF.

This chain joins TRBV5-6 and TRBJ2-3; D is ambiguous. The germline gives CDR1 SGHDT, CDR2 YYEEEE. Trimming removed 0 bases at V and 2 bases at J, with 10 bases between. The CDR3 sequence is 15 residues long. In DNA form, the CDR3 reads TGTGCCAGCAGCTTGGGTAGTGTTAACACAGATACGCAGTATTTT. Its translation is CASSLGSVNTDTQYF.

This clone was detected once. The chain is built from TRBV9 and TRBJ1-1; 9 nucleotides match TRBD1. The germline V gene has CDR1 SGDLS and CDR2 YYNGEE. With 0 bases clipped from V and 4 bases from J, the junction kept 4 bases outside the gene matches. The CDR3 loop spans 15 amino acids. CDR3 protein: CASSVAGTGTTEAFF. The CDR3 DNA reads TGTGCCAGCAGCGTAGCGGGGACAGGGACCACTGAAGCTTTCTTT.

This clone has just a few counts. The chain couples TRBV11-2 to TRBJ2-3, with 12 bases that match TRBD2. V lost 6 bases, J lost 2 bases, and 6 bases stayed unmatched. The germline CDR1 and CDR2 sequences are SGHAT and FQNNGV. The CDR3 consists of 16 residues. The chain's CDR3 is CASRYLAGGITDTQYF. The CDR3 nucleotides are TGTGCCAGCAGATACCTAGCGGGAGGGATCACAGATACGCAGTATTTT.

The V and J genes are TRBV3-1 (or the pseudogene TRBV3-2) and TRBJ1-1; TRBD1 might be the D (6 bases). In germline, CDR1 is LGHDT, CDR2 YNNKEL (reference sequence). The CDR3 sequence is 15 residues long. The V end was cut by 4 bases, the J end by 6 bases, with 18 bases between. The CDR3 loop reads CASSRRSREGAEAFF. CDR3 DNA sequence: TGTGCCAGCAGCCGCCGATCGAGGGAGGGGGCTGAAGCTTTCTTT.

For the CDR3, the DNA is TGTGCCAGTAGCCCCCCGGGACTAGCGGGAACAATCTACGAGCAGTACTTC. It codes for CASSPPGLAGTIYEQYF. This chain uses TRBV19 with TRBJ2-7; 13 bases map to TRBD2. V lost 6 bases, J lost 3 bases, and 11 bases stayed unmatched. This CDR3 is 17 amino acids long. CDR1 is LNHDA, CDR2 SQIVND, per germline (reference sequence). Full variable domain (outside the CDR3, taken from reference TRBV19 and TRBJ2-7): DGGITQSPKYLFRKEGQNVTLSCEQNLNHDAMYWYRQDPGQGLRLIYYSQIVNDFQKGDIAEGYSVSREKKESFPLTVTSAQKNPTAFYLCASSPPGLAGTIYEQYFGPGTRLTVT.

This chain links TRBV6-5 with TRBJ2-7; TRBD2 agrees at 8 bases. V was pared by 4 bases and J by 2 bases, with 7 bases of the junction left unmatched. The germline CDR1 and CDR2 sequences are MNHEY and SVGAGI. The CDR3 loop spans 15 amino acids. The CDR3 region is CASSSSSGPTYEQYF. The CDR3 DNA reads as TGTGCCAGCAGTTCATCTAGCGGGCCGACCTACGAGCAGTACTTC.

The CDR3 spells CATSDPGQGDTGELFF. CDR3 DNA sequence: TGTGCCACCAGTGATCCGGGACAGGGGGACACCGGGGAGCTGTTTTTT. This chain connects TRBV24-1 to TRBJ2-2, with 11 nucleotides matching TRBD1. CDR3 length: 16 amino acids. V was pared by 3 bases and J by 3 bases, with 2 bases of the junction left unmatched. Germline CDR1 reads KGHDR; CDR2 reads SFDVKD.

DNA of the CDR3: TGTGCCAGCAGTCGCCCGGGGGGGGATACGCAGTATTTT. It specifies CASSRPGGDTQYF. This chain connects TRBV6-2 or TRBV6-3 to TRBJ2-3, with 8 positions matching TRBD2. V shed 5 bases, J shed 6 bases, and the junction held 4 bases outside the gene matches. CDR1 is MNHEY, CDR2 SVGEGT, per germline. CDR3 length equals 13 residues.

The chain has TRBV28 and TRBJ1-5, with D unresolved. The V end was cut by 3 bases, the J end by 0 bases, with 18 bases between. In germline, CDR1 is MDHEN, CDR2 SYDVKM. The CDR3 spans 18 residues. The CDR3 nucleotides are TGTGCCAGCAGTTTGAGGGTCCGGGGATCTTATAGCAATCAGCCCCAGCATTTT. This gives the protein CASSLRVRGSYSNQPQHF.

The rearrangement uses TRBV5-1 and TRBJ1-1, with D tentatively TRBD1 (6 bases). In germline, CDR1 is SGHRS, CDR2 YFSETQ. Trimming stripped 0 bases from V and 7 bases from J, with 13 bases between. This CDR3 contains 14 residues. CDR3 sequence reads: CASSLVQGNVEAFF. In nucleotides, the CDR3 is TGCGCCAGCAGCTTGGTACAGGGTAATGTTGAAGCTTTCTTT.

This clone has at least ten counts. The V and J genes are TRBV11-3 and TRBJ2-1, with 7 bases lining up with TRBD1. Trimming cost V 4 bases and J 6 bases; bases outside gene matches: 6. From germline, CDR1 is SGHNT and CDR2 YENEEA. The CDR3 is 14 residues long. CDR3 in amino acids: CASSSTGDRNEQFF. CDR3 nucleotide sequence: TGTGCCAGCAGCTCAACAGGGGATCGCAATGAGCAGTTCTTC.

V gene TRBV6-2 or TRBV6-3 combines with J gene TRBJ1-1, with a weak D call TRBD1 (5 bases). Germline CDR1 reads MNHEY; CDR2 reads SVGEGT. Trimming shortened V by 2 bases and J by 9 bases, and 16 bases separated the two germline ends. This CDR3 spans 14 amino acids. CDR3 loop: CASSYGMGGSQAFF. DNA of the CDR3: TGTGCCAGCAGTTACGGGATGGGGGGATCTCAAGCTTTCTTT.

The V gene is TRBV28, the J gene TRBJ2-7, with 9 bases lining up with TRBD1. This CDR3 contains 15 residues. Germline V gene lookup returns CDR1 MDHEN and CDR2 SYDVKM. The V segment lost 5 bases and the J segment 1 base; nucleotides outside the gene matches: 6. The CDR3 reads CASSITGTGSYEQYF. Written as DNA, the CDR3 is TGTGCCAGCAGTATCACCGGGACAGGGTCCTACGAGCAGTACTTC.

The CDR3 DNA follows: TGTGCCAGCAGCTTGGCGGGAGGTATGATTAGGGAGCAGTACTTC. Encoded protein: CASSLAGGMIREQYF. The chain employs TRBV5-4 and TRBJ2-7; 7 bases are shared with TRBD2. Trimming cost V 0 bases and J 7 bases; bases outside gene matches: 10. The CDR3 length is 15 residues. Germline lookup yields CDR1 SGHNT and CDR2 YYREEE (reference sequence).

The chain joins TRBV4-1 to TRBJ2-3; weak D call: TRBD1 (5 bases). This CDR3 is 15 amino acids long. V was pared by 0 bases and J by 6 bases, with 13 bases between. Germline CDR1 is MGHRA and CDR2 is YSYEKL. CDR3 loop: CASSQDGASPDTQYF. CDR3 in DNA: TGCGCCAGCAGCCAAGATGGGGCTAGTCCCGATACGCAGTATTTT.

The chain carries TRBV2 and TRBJ1-4, with 9 bases matching TRBD1. V lost 10 bases, J lost 7 bases, and 10 bases stayed unmatched. The CDR3 is 14 residues long. Germline V gives CDR1 SNHLY, CDR2 FYNNEI. The CDR3 DNA follows: TGTGCCACCTCCGACAGGGGGGGTGGTGAAAAACTGTTTTTT. It yields the protein CATSDRGGGEKLFF.

This chain joins TRBV29-1 and TRBJ2-4; D may be TRBD1 (6 bases). Trimming removed 7 bases from V and 3 bases from J, with 16 bases in between. This CDR3 is 14 amino acids long. Looked up from germline, CDR1 is SQVTM and CDR2 is ANQGSEA. The CDR3 loop reads CSAWDIGNKNIQYF. The DNA for the CDR3 is TGCAGCGCCTGGGACATAGGCAACAAAAACATTCAGTACTTC. Together with reference TRBV29-1 and TRBJ2-4, the CDR3 gives the full variable domain: SAVISQKPSRDICQRGTSLTIQCQVDSQVTMMFWYRQQPGQSLTLIATANQGSEATYESGFVIDKFPISRPNLTFSTLTVSNMSPEDSSIYLCSAWDIGNKNIQYFGAGTRLSVL.

The chain couples TRBV29-1 to TRBJ1-1; TRBD1 matches 8 bases. The germline CDR1 and CDR2 sequences are SQVTM and ANQGSEA. V lost 8 bases and J lost 5; bases outside the gene matches: 13. This CDR3 is built from 14 residues. CDR3 loop: CSTRSGGPGTEAFF. The CDR3 DNA is TGCAGCACCAGATCAGGGGGCCCGGGGACTGAAGCTTTCTTT.